This is a list of T cell receptor beta chains from one sample in a study of OX40 agonist ivuxolimab in advanced cancers. The method was immunoSEQ multiplex PCR; TCRdb's version includes in-frame clones alone and lacks a portion of them. Of tens of thousands of clones listed, 75% to 85% were seen once; the top ten hold about 5.4%. This specimen was CD4+ or CD8+ T cells sorted from blood, taken in a trial of the OX40 agonist ivuxolimab. The source is an adult with an advanced solid tumor such as melanoma, head and neck, liver or kidney cancer. Both conserved end residues are part of each CDR3. Each record gives: D gene, clone size, J gene, V gene, CDR3 protein, CDR3 DNA. D genes are given only for firm matches. A clone size is listed for some rows: how often the clone was seen (once, few, many), or a class if it is expanded.

d_gene: .; abundance: .; j_gene: TRBJ2-1; v_gene: TRBV19; CDR3aa: CASSIGRYNEQFF; CDR3nt: TGTGCCAGTAGTATCGGACGGTACAATGAGCAGTTCTTC
d_gene: TRBD2; abundance: .; j_gene: TRBJ2-1; v_gene: TRBV18; CDR3aa: CASSPGTSVNEQFF; CDR3nt: TGTGCCAGCTCACCCGGGACTAGCGTCAATGAGCAGTTCTTC
d_gene: TRBD1; abundance: .; j_gene: TRBJ1-5; v_gene: TRBV6-1; CDR3aa: CASSEGQGFQPQHF; CDR3nt: TGTGCCAGCAGTGAAGGACAGGGGTTTCAGCCCCAGCATTTT
d_gene: .; abundance: once; j_gene: TRBJ1-5; v_gene: TRBV19; CDR3aa: CASSTQGDNQPQHF; CDR3nt: TGTGCCAGTAGTACACAAGGGGACAATCAGCCCCAGCATTTT
d_gene: .; abundance: .; j_gene: TRBJ1-1; v_gene: TRBV28; CDR3aa: CASRPPRGVAEAFF; CDR3nt: TGTGCCAGCAGACCTCCTCGAGGTGTCGCTGAAGCTTTCTTT
d_gene: .; abundance: .; j_gene: TRBJ2-1; v_gene: TRBV10-3; CDR3aa: CAISEEGPAYKNEQFF; CDR3nt: TGTGCCATCAGTGAAGAAGGCCCGGCCTACAAGAATGAGCAGTTCTTC
d_gene: .; abundance: .; j_gene: TRBJ2-3; v_gene: TRBV7-9; CDR3aa: CASRPPYRHGDTQYF; CDR3nt: TGTGCCAGCAGACCACCTTACCGTCATGGGGATACGCAGTATTTT
d_gene: .; abundance: once; j_gene: TRBJ1-2; v_gene: TRBV25-1; CDR3aa: CASSDSGSYGYTF; CDR3nt: TGTGCCAGCAGTGACTCGGGGTCCTATGGCTACACCTTC
d_gene: TRBD2; abundance: .; j_gene: TRBJ2-5; v_gene: TRBV19; CDR3aa: CASSSGGRQETQYF; CDR3nt: TGTGCCAGTAGCAGCGGGGGGCGACAAGAGACCCAGTACTTC
d_gene: TRBD2; abundance: .; j_gene: TRBJ2-1; v_gene: TRBV15; CDR3aa: CVTSSAGLAGGISSYNEQFF; CDR3nt: TGTGTCACCAGCTCGGCAGGGCTAGCGGGAGGCATATCCTCCTACAATGAGCAGTTCTTC
d_gene: TRBD1; abundance: .; j_gene: TRBJ1-2; v_gene: TRBV7-2; CDR3aa: CASSLETGAYGYTF; CDR3nt: TGTGCCAGCAGCTTGGAAACAGGGGCCTATGGCTACACCTTC
d_gene: .; abundance: few; j_gene: TRBJ2-5; v_gene: TRBV5-1; CDR3aa: CASSYFDPQETQYF; CDR3nt: TGCGCCAGCAGCTATTTCGACCCACAAGAGACCCAGTACTTC
d_gene: .; abundance: few; j_gene: TRBJ1-2; v_gene: TRBV27; CDR3aa: CASRPGTTNYGYTF; CDR3nt: TGTGCCAGCAGGCCCGGGACGACGAACTATGGCTACACCTTC
d_gene: .; abundance: .; j_gene: TRBJ1-1; v_gene: TRBV7-9; CDR3aa: CASSLGHLTEAFF; CDR3nt: TGTGCCAGCAGCTTGGGACACCTCACTGAAGCTTTCTTT
d_gene: .; abundance: .; j_gene: TRBJ1-3; v_gene: TRBV7-2; CDR3aa: CASSVDRNGNTIYF; CDR3nt: TGTGCCAGCAGCGTAGACAGAAACGGAAACACCATATATTTT
d_gene: .; abundance: .; j_gene: TRBJ1-5; v_gene: TRBV4-1; CDR3aa: CASSQGTAMSSNQPQHF; CDR3nt: TGCGCCAGCAGCCAAGGTACGGCGATGAGTAGCAATCAGCCCCAGCATTTT
d_gene: TRBD1; abundance: once; j_gene: TRBJ1-1; v_gene: TRBV6-5; CDR3aa: CASSLRQGGDTEAFF; CDR3nt: TGTGCCAGCAGTCTCCGACAGGGCGGGGACACTGAAGCTTTCTTT
d_gene: .; abundance: few; j_gene: TRBJ1-1; v_gene: TRBV25-1; CDR3aa: CASSEFERGAEAFF; CDR3nt: TGTGCCAGCAGTGAATTCGAAAGGGGCGCTGAAGCTTTCTTT
d_gene: TRBD1; abundance: .; j_gene: TRBJ1-5; v_gene: TRBV5-5; CDR3aa: CASSLGTGGYQPQHF; CDR3nt: TGTGCCAGCAGCTTGGGGACAGGGGGCTATCAGCCCCAGCATTTT
d_gene: .; abundance: .; j_gene: TRBJ2-1; v_gene: TRBV5-1; CDR3aa: CASSEGGLYNEQFF; CDR3nt: TGCGCCAGCAGCGAGGGGGGCCTCTACAATGAGCAGTTCTTC
d_gene: TRBD1; abundance: .; j_gene: TRBJ1-1; v_gene: TRBV29-1; CDR3aa: CSVEVGTGGLNTEAFF; CDR3nt: TGCAGCGTTGAAGTTGGGACAGGGGGCTTGAACACTGAAGCTTTCTTT
d_gene: .; abundance: .; j_gene: TRBJ1-1; v_gene: TRBV30; CDR3aa: CAWSRTVEAFF; CDR3nt: TGTGCCTGGAGCCGGACAGTTGAAGCTTTCTTT
d_gene: TRBD1; abundance: .; j_gene: TRBJ2-2; v_gene: TRBV11-3; CDR3aa: CASSLDPGQGSTGELFF; CDR3nt: TGTGCCAGCAGCTTAGATCCGGGACAGGGGTCCACCGGGGAGCTGTTTTTT
d_gene: .; abundance: .; j_gene: TRBJ2-1; v_gene: TRBV11-2; CDR3aa: CASSLGVPNEQFF; CDR3nt: TGTGCCAGCAGCTTAGGGGTTCCCAATGAGCAGTTCTTC
d_gene: TRBD1; abundance: .; j_gene: TRBJ2-1; v_gene: TRBV29-1; CDR3aa: CSVPSDRGRGIYEQFF; CDR3nt: TGCAGCGTCCCAAGCGACAGGGGGCGAGGAATCTATGAGCAGTTCTTC
d_gene: TRBD1; abundance: few; j_gene: TRBJ1-6; v_gene: TRBV9; CDR3aa: CASSAGTGGESPLHF; CDR3nt: TGTGCCAGCAGCGCCGGGACAGGGGGGGAGTCACCCCTCCACTTT
d_gene: TRBD2; abundance: .; j_gene: TRBJ2-4; v_gene: TRBV19; CDR3aa: CASGLAGGKNIQYF; CDR3nt: TGTGCCAGTGGACTAGCGGGAGGCAAAAACATTCAGTACTTC
d_gene: .; abundance: .; j_gene: TRBJ2-4; v_gene: TRBV7-2; CDR3aa: CASSFGGSLRRNIQYF; CDR3nt: TGTGCCAGCAGCTTCGGAGGTAGCCTTAGAAGGAACATTCAGTACTTC
d_gene: TRBD2; abundance: .; j_gene: TRBJ2-1; v_gene: TRBV6-1; CDR3aa: CASRSSSGSKHEQFF; CDR3nt: TGTGCCAGCAGATCCTCTAGCGGGAGTAAACATGAGCAGTTCTTC
d_gene: .; abundance: .; j_gene: TRBJ2-3; v_gene: TRBV2; CDR3aa: CASSEGGGTDTQYF; CDR3nt: TGTGCCAGCAGTGAAGGGGGGGGCACAGATACGCAGTATTTT
d_gene: .; abundance: .; j_gene: TRBJ2-7; v_gene: TRBV6-6; CDR3aa: CASSYTLSYEQYF; CDR3nt: TGTGCCAGCAGTTACACCCTCTCCTACGAGCAGTACTTC
d_gene: .; abundance: .; j_gene: TRBJ2-7; v_gene: TRBV29-1; CDR3aa: CSGTGRLHEQYF; CDR3nt: TGCAGCGGTACAGGGCGGTTGCACGAGCAGTACTTC
d_gene: .; abundance: .; j_gene: TRBJ2-7; v_gene: TRBV5-1; CDR3aa: CASSLEVRGHEQYF; CDR3nt: TGCGCCAGCAGCTTGGAAGTCAGGGGCCACGAGCAGTACTTC
d_gene: TRBD1; abundance: medium-sized; j_gene: TRBJ1-5; v_gene: TRBV6-1; CDR3aa: CASRRDRTGNRPQHF; CDR3nt: TGTGCCAGCAGGAGGGACAGGACGGGAAATAGGCCCCAGCATTTT
d_gene: .; abundance: .; j_gene: TRBJ2-5; v_gene: TRBV2; CDR3aa: CASRGIKTQYF; CDR3nt: TGTGCCAGCCGGGGAATTAAGACCCAGTACTTC
d_gene: .; abundance: .; j_gene: TRBJ1-1; v_gene: TRBV6-4; CDR3aa: CASSVDRRRTSEAFF; CDR3nt: TGTGCCAGCAGTGTAGACAGGAGACGAACAAGTGAAGCTTTCTTT
d_gene: TRBD1; abundance: .; j_gene: TRBJ1-1; v_gene: TRBV10-1; CDR3aa: CASSVRTGTEAFF; CDR3nt: TGCGCCAGCAGTGTACGGACAGGGACTGAAGCTTTCTTT
d_gene: .; abundance: .; j_gene: TRBJ1-2; v_gene: TRBV30; CDR3aa: CAWSVNRYGYTF; CDR3nt: TGTGCCTGGAGTGTTAACCGATATGGCTACACCTTC
d_gene: TRBD2; abundance: .; j_gene: TRBJ2-7; v_gene: TRBV27; CDR3aa: CASSPLGYSGSYEQYF; CDR3nt: TGTGCCAGCAGTCCCTTAGGCTATAGCGGGTCCTACGAGCAGTACTTC